This TCR beta chain was obtained from a study of cytomegalovirus exposure and HLA in healthy donors. CDR1 is SGHTA and CDR2 is FQGNSA in the germline V gene. Trimming left V 5 bases short and J 6 bases short, with 14 bases between. There are 15 residues in the CDR3. Use of 60 Vbeta and 13 Jbeta primers characterized the PCR. The data were produced by immunoSEQ multiplex PCR, yet TCRdb's version contains in-frame clones alone and is incomplete. The table has 160,000 or so clones, 70% seen once. The sequence was collected from a man younger than 35 in good health and CMV-seropositive. Sequences were obtained from PBMCs. The V and J genes are TRBV7-2 and TRBJ1-6, with D hard to call. The CDR3 reads CASSPLMGSNSPLHF. The CDR3 DNA is TGTGCCAGCAGCCCCCTGATGGGCAGTAATTCACCCCTCCACTTT.